A selection of T cell receptor beta chains follows, all from one sample in a study of T cells in Graves' hyperthyroidism and ophthalmopathy. MiXCR, applied by TCRdb to the multiplex PCR reads, yields one record per CDR3 protein. This sample has some 500,000 distinct CDR3 sequences, with around 14% found just once. The sample consisted of blood. The receptor source for this set is a woman aged 18-29 years with Graves' hyperthyroidism. Each CDR3 is given with its conserved first and last residue. D genes are given only for firm matches. Only some rows state a clone size, as once, few, many or a class for expanded clones.

length: 16; J: TRBJ2-3; V: TRBV3-1; size: -; D: TRBD2; CDR3: CASRSVLAGVGDTQYF; DNA: TGTGCCAGCAGGTCAGTACTAGCGGGAGTTGGAGATACGCAGTATTTT
length: 15; J: TRBJ2-5; V: TRBV5-6; size: -; D: -; CDR3: CASSEGPRSGETQYF; DNA: TGTGCCAGCAGTGAGGGCCCCCGGTCGGGAGAGACCCAGTACTTC
length: 11; J: TRBJ2-1; V: TRBV7-2; size: many; D: -; CDR3: CASSLGPRAFF; DNA: TGTGCCAGCAGTTTGGGGCCCCGGGCGTTCTTC
length: 14; J: TRBJ1-1; V: TRBV18; size: many; D: -; CDR3: CASSPPVSHIEAFF; DNA: TGTGCCAGCTCACCACCGGTTAGTCACATTGAAGCTTTCTTT
length: 14; J: TRBJ2-3; V: TRBV19; size: many; D: -; CDR3: CASSSGTQIDTQYF; DNA: TGTGCCAGTAGCTCCGGGACGCAGATTGATACGCAGTATTTT
length: 14; J: TRBJ1-1; V: TRBV27; size: few; D: TRBD1; CDR3: CASILGQGGTEASF; DNA: TGTGCCAGCATTCTAGGACAGGGAGGCACTGAAGCTTCCTTT
length: 15; J: TRBJ2-6; V: TRBV19; size: -; D: -; CDR3: CASSKGWPGANVLTF; DNA: TGTGCCAGTAGTAAAGGGTGGCCTGGGGCCAACGTCCTGACTTTC
length: 14; J: TRBJ1-3; V: TRBV5-1; size: many; D: -; CDR3: CASSLEASGNTIYF; DNA: TGCGCCAGCAGCTTGGAAGCCTCTGGAAACACCATATATTTT
length: 14; J: TRBJ1-6; V: TRBV7-3; size: many; D: TRBD1; CDR3: CASSPTGPNSPLHF; DNA: TGTGCCAGCAGCCCGACAGGGCCTAATTCACCCCTCCACTTT
length: 15; J: TRBJ2-5; V: TRBV25-1; size: -; D: -; CDR3: CASSDPARAGETQYF; DNA: TGTGCCAGCAGTGATCCCGCCAGGGCGGGGGAGACCCAGTACTTC
length: 17; J: TRBJ2-1; V: TRBV11-1; size: many; D: TRBD2; CDR3: CASSFKTSGSSYNEQFF; DNA: TGTGCCAGCAGCTTTAAGACTAGCGGGAGCTCCTACAATGAGCAGTTCTTC
length: 13; J: TRBJ2-1; V: TRBV12-3/TRBV12-4; size: few; D: -; CDR3: CASSNSRGAEQFF; DNA: TGTGCCAGCAGTAACTCTCGCGGGGCTGAGCAGTTCTTC
length: 15; J: TRBJ1-2; V: TRBV7-3; size: few; D: -; CDR3: CASSSRNQWGYGYTF; DNA: TGTGCCAGCAGCTCCAGAAATCAATGGGGCTATGGCTACACCTTC
length: 15; J: TRBJ2-5; V: TRBV4-1; size: few; D: -; CDR3: CASSQEWTAQETQYF; DNA: TGCGCCAGCAGCCAAGAGTGGACTGCACAAGAGACCCAGTACTTC
length: 14; J: TRBJ1-2; V: TRBV6-5; size: many; D: TRBD1; CDR3: CASSYSRDRGGYTF; DNA: TGTGCCAGCAGTTACTCTCGGGACAGGGGGGGCTACACCTTC
length: 15; J: TRBJ2-5; V: TRBV18; size: -; D: -; CDR3: CTSSPRDTAQETQYF; DNA: TGCACCAGCTCACCCCGGGACACCGCACAAGAGACCCAGTACTTC
length: 16; J: TRBJ2-2; V: TRBV18; size: many; D: TRBD2; CDR3: CASSPGLAANTGELFF; DNA: TGTGCCAGCTCACCAGGACTAGCGGCCAACACCGGGGAGCTGTTTTTT
length: 18; J: TRBJ2-2; V: TRBV5-6; size: many; D: TRBD2; CDR3: CASSFTQGLAGGAGELFF; DNA: TGTGCCAGCAGCTTCACCCAGGGACTAGCGGGAGGGGCCGGGGAGCTGTTTTTT
length: 15; J: TRBJ1-1; V: TRBV5-1; size: many; D: -; CDR3: CASSLSRTSNTEAFF; DNA: TGCGCCAGCAGCTTGTCCCGGACATCGAACACTGAAGCTTTCTTT
length: 15; J: TRBJ2-7; V: TRBV7-9; size: many; D: TRBD2; CDR3: CASRREGSSSYEQYF; DNA: TGTGCCAGCCGACGGGAGGGGTCCAGCTCCTACGAGCAGTACTTC